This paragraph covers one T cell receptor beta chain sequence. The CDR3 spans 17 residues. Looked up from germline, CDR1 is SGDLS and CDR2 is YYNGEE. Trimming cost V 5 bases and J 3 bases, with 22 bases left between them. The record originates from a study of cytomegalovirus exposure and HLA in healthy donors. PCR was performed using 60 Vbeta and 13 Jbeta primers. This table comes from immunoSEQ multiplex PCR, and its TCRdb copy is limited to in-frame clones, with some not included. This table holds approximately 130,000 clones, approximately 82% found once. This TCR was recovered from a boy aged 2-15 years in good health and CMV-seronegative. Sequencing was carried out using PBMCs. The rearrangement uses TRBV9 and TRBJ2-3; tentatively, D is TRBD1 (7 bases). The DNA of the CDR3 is TGTGCCAGCAGTTATTCCCAGGGGGGAATTAGGACAGATACGCAGTATTTT. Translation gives CASSYSQGGIRTDTQYF.